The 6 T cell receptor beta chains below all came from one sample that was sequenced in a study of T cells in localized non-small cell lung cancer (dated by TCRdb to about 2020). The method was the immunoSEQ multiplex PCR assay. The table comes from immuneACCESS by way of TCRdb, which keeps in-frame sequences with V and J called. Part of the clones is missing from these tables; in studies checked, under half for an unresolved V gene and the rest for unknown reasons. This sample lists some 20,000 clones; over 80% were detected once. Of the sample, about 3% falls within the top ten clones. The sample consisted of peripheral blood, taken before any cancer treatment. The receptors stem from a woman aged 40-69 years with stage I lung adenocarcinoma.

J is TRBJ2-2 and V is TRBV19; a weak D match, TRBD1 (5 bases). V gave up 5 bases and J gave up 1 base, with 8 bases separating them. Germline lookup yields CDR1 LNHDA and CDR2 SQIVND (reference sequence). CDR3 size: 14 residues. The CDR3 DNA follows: TGTGCCAGTAGTGAACAGGAGAACACCGGGGAGCTGTTTTTT. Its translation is CASSEQENTGELFF. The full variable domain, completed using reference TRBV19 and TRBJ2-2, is DGGITQSPKYLFRKEGQNVTLSCEQNLNHDAMYWYRQDPGQGLRLIYYSQIVNDFQKGDIAEGYSVSREKKESFPLTVTSAQKNPTAFYLCASSEQENTGELFFGEGSRLTVL.

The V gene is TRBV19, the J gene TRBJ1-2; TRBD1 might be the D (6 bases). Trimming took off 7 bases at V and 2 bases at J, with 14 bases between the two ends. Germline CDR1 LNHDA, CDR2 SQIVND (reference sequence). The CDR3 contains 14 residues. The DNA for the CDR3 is TGTGCCAGTACCCCGGGGCAGGGGAACTATGGCTACACCTTC. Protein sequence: CASTPGQGNYGYTF. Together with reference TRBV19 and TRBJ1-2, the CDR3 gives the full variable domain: DGGITQSPKYLFRKEGQNVTLSCEQNLNHDAMYWYRQDPGQGLRLIYYSQIVNDFQKGDIAEGYSVSREKKESFPLTVTSAQKNPTAFYLCASTPGQGNYGYTFGSGTRLTVV.

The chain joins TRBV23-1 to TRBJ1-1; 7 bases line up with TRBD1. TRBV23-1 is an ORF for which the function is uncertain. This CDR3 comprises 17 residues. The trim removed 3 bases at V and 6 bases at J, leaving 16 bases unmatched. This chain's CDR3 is CASSHLEDRRGNPEAFF. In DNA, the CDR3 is TGCGCCAGCAGTCACCTCGAGGACAGGAGGGGAAACCCTGAAGCTTTCTTT.

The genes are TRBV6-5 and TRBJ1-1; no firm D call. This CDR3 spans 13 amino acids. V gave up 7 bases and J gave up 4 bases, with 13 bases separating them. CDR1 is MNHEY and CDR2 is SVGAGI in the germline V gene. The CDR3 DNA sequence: TGTGCCAGCACAGCCAACAGTGCCACTGAAGCTTTCTTT. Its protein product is CASTANSATEAFF.

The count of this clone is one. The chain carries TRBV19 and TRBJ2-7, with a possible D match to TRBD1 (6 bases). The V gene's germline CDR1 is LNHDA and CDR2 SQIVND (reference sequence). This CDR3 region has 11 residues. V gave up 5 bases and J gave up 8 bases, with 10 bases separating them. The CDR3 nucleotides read TGTGCCAGTAGTTTCGGACAGAAGCAGTACTTC. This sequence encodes CASSFGQKQYF.

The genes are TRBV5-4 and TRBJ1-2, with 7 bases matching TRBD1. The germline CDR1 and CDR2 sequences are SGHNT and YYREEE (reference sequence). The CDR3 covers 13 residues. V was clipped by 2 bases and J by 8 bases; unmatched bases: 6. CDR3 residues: CASSFEGARGYTF. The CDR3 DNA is TGTGCCAGCAGCTTCGAGGGGGCAAGGGGCTACACCTTC.